The 13 T cell receptor beta chains below all came from one sample that was sequenced in a study of CD8 T cells in ankylosing spondylitis. From the 5' RACE reads, TCRdb called clonotypes with MiXCR, one entry per CDR3 protein. The sample includes around 130,000 distinct CDR3 sequences, around 8.5% of them seen just once. The material sequenced was blood, either unsorted or a sorted T cell fraction (not recorded which). The receptors were gathered from a male donor with ankylosing spondylitis or in good health (not recorded which).

In its sample, this clonotype was seen many times. The chain recombines TRBV6-4 with TRBJ2-3; 7 bases agree with TRBD2. The CDR3 loop spans 15 amino acids. Trimming at V came to 4 bases and at J to 4 bases, leaving 8 bases not matched to a gene. Germline loops: CDR1 MRHNA, CDR2 SNTAGT. CDR3: CASSAASGHADTQYF. CDR3 in DNA: TGTGCCAGCAGTGCGGCTAGCGGTCATGCAGATACGCAGTATTTT.

With respect to this clonotype: Being one base from a much bigger clone, this may be a read error. The rearrangement joins TRBV7-6 to TRBJ2-3, with D perhaps matching TRBD2 (6 bases). The CDR3 is 14 residues long. Looked up from germline, CDR1 is SGHVS and CDR2 is FNYEAQ. This CDR3 reads CASSSSDPRDTHYF. CDR3 bases: TGTGCCAGCAGTTCTAGCGACCCGCGGGATACGCATTATTTT.

V is TRBV10-2 and J is TRBJ2-1; D gene unclear. V shed 4 bases and J shed 8 bases, with 9 bases lying between them. CDR1 is WSHSY and CDR2 is SAAADI in the germline V gene. This CDR3 comprises 12 residues. Here the CDR3 reads CASSVVVDEQFF. The CDR3 DNA reads TGCGCCAGCAGTGTAGTAGTGGATGAGCAGTTCTTC.

DNA of the CDR3: TGTGCCAGCAGCCAAGATCCCCTAGCGGGACCTATTACCCAGCAGTACTTC. Translation gives CASSQDPLAGPITQQYF. The rearrangement links TRBV14 to TRBJ2-7, with 9 bases matching TRBD2. CDR1 and CDR2 from the germline V gene are SGHDN and FVKESK. The CDR3 loop spans 17 amino acids. With 0 bases clipped from V and 8 bases from J, the junction kept 14 bases outside the gene matches. The variable domain in full, completed from reference TRBV14 and TRBJ2-7, reads EAGVTQFPSHSVIEKGQTVTLRCDPISGHDNLYWYRRVMGKEIKFLLHFVKESKQDESGMPNNRFLAERTGGTYSTLKVQPAELEDSGVYFCASSQDPLAGPITQQYFGPGTRLTVT.

The chain combines TRBV6-2 or TRBV6-3 with TRBJ1-5; D possibly corresponds to TRBD1 (6 bases). This CDR3 has 15 amino acids. Looked up from germline, CDR1 is MNHEY and CDR2 is SVGEGT. The V end lost 5 bases, the J end lost 2 bases, and 13 bases lay between the germline ends. The CDR3 loop is CASSEGHGGNQPQHF. The DNA for the CDR3 is TGTGCCAGCAGTGAGGGACACGGGGGCAATCAGCCCCAGCATTTT.

At least ten counts were recorded for this clonotype. The chain recombines TRBV5-6 with TRBJ1-2, with D unresolved. Trimming removed 4 bases at V and 8 bases at J, with 9 bases between. The CDR3 has 11 residues. Germline V CDR1 and CDR2: SGHDT, YYEEEE. CDR3 DNA: TGTGCCAGCAGCCAGGAAGCGGGCTACACCTTC. Encoded protein: CASSQEAGYTF. Together with reference TRBV5-6 and TRBJ1-2, the CDR3 gives the full variable domain: DAGVTQSPTHLIKTRGQQVTLRCSPKSGHDTVSWYQQALGQGPQFIFQYYEEEERQRGNFPDRFSGHQFPNYSSELNVNALLLGDSALYLCASSQEAGYTFGSGTRLTVV.

The table lists this clonotype with many counts. The V gene is TRBV7-9, the J gene TRBJ2-5; D is ambiguous. Trimming shortened V by 5 bases and J by 7 bases, and 8 bases separated the two germline ends. This CDR3 region has 11 residues. CDR1 and CDR2 (germline): SEHNR, FQNEAQ (reference sequence). In DNA, the CDR3 is TGTGCCAGCAGCGCGGAGATGACCCAGTACTTC. Translation gives CASSAEMTQYF.

This clonotype occurred a few times. This CDR3 reads CASIPGTRLYNEQFF. The DNA of the CDR3 is TGTGCCAGCATCCCTGGGACTAGACTCTACAATGAGCAGTTCTTC. The rearrangement joins TRBV7-2 to TRBJ2-1, with 8 bases fitting TRBD2. J was trimmed by 3 bases and V by 7 bases; bases with no gene match: 8. The CDR3 loop spans 15 amino acids. The germline gives CDR1 SGHTA, CDR2 FQGNSA.

This clonotype was picked up many times. The chain is built from TRBV12-3 or TRBV12-4 and TRBJ2-2; no clear D. This CDR3 has 13 residues. V lost 3 bases, J lost 6 bases, and 8 bases lay in between. In DNA, the CDR3 is TGTGCCAGCAGTTTTCGATCGGCCGGGGAGCTGTTTTTT. This sequence encodes CASSFRSAGELFF.

In this sample, this clonotype turned up a few times. The chain links TRBV5-5 to TRBJ2-5, with D maybe TRBD1 (6 bases). The ends were cut back, 4 bases at V and 1 base at J, with 14 bases in the middle. The CDR3 covers 15 residues. The V gene's germline CDR1 is SGHKS and CDR2 YYEKEE (reference sequence). CDR3 sequence: CASSRVDSRQETQYF. CDR3 bases: TGTGCCAGCAGCAGGGTGGACAGCCGCCAAGAGACCCAGTACTTC.

The V call is TRBV7-8, the J call TRBJ2-3; TRBD2 is a possible D gene (5 bases). CDR1 is SGHVS, CDR2 FQNEAQ, per germline. V lost 4 bases and J lost 11, with 19 bases in between. The length of the CDR3 is 14 residues. The CDR3 reads CASSSTRGPGGQYF. CDR3 coding DNA: TGTGCCAGCAGCTCGACCCGTGGGCCCGGAGGGCAGTATTTT.

In its sample, this clonotype was seen many times. The rearrangement links TRBV4-2 to TRBJ2-7; the D call may be TRBD1 or TRBD2 (5 bases each). V was trimmed by 8 bases and J by 0 bases, leaving 17 bases between them. This CDR3 has 15 amino acids. The germline gives CDR1 LGHNA, CDR2 YNFKEQ. This CDR3 is CASLGWDLDSYEQYF. The CDR3 coding sequence is TGTGCCAGCTTGGGATGGGACCTTGACTCCTACGAGCAGTACTTC.

This clonotype occurred many times. The chain has TRBV20-1 and TRBJ2-1, with D uncertain. V lost 7 bases, J lost 7 bases, and 17 bases lay in between. CDR3 length: 13 residues. Germline CDR1 reads DFQATT; CDR2 reads SNEGSKA (reference sequence). The CDR3 DNA reads TGCAGTGGAAGGGATACCGTCTGGAATGAGCAGTTCTTC. Encoded protein: CSGRDTVWNEQFF.